One and the same sample provided the 27 T cell receptor beta chains below, sequenced in a study of T cell therapy after organ transplantation. These TCRs' antigens remain unknown. The table came from immunoSEQ multiplex PCR; TCRdb's copy has only in-frame clones and leaves some out. Of 2,200 or so clones detected, roughly 89% appear once; the ten largest clones hold roughly 19%. The sequencing here drew on CD8+ T cells from blood, taken before autologous CMV-specific T cell therapy. These receptors were obtained from a human patient who had received a solid organ transplant and had CMV disease.

The J gene is TRBJ2-7, the V gene TRBV4-3, with 10 positions matching TRBD2. Unmatched junction bases numbered 4, after V lost 1 base and J lost 4 bases. This CDR3 spans 15 amino acids. Germline loops: CDR1 LGHNA, CDR2 YSLEER. The CDR3, as DNA: TGCGCCAGCAGCCAAGCTAGCGGGAGTAAGTACGAGCAGTACTTC. Encoded protein: CASSQASGSKYEQYF.

The chain recombines TRBV6-1 with TRBJ2-3; a possible D gene is TRBD2 (5 bases). Germline loops: CDR1 MNHNS, CDR2 SASEGT. Deletions cut 6 bases from V and 2 bases from J, with 9 bases between. The CDR3 has 13 amino acids. In nucleotides, the CDR3 is TGTGCCAGCAGGGGGAGTTTCACAGATACGCAGTATTTT. Its translation: CASRGSFTDTQYF.

This chain links TRBV6-5 with TRBJ1-2; D might be TRBD1 (6 bases). CDR1 is MNHEY, CDR2 SVGAGI, per germline. The CDR3 runs 14 residues. V lost 6 bases and J 3 bases, leaving 14 bases between the germline ends. In DNA, the CDR3 is TGTGCCAGCAGCCCAGGACAGTTCCACTATGGCTACACCTTC. This translates into CASSPGQFHYGYTF.

V usage is TRBV27 and J usage is TRBJ2-3; TRBD2 is a possible D gene (5 bases). The germline V and J ends were trimmed by 5 bases and 0 bases, with 15 bases remaining between them. The CDR3 covers 16 residues. The germline gives CDR1 MNHEY, CDR2 SMNVEV (reference sequence). Here the CDR3 reads CASSPRTGRSTDTQYF. CDR3 in DNA: TGTGCCAGCAGTCCCCGGACTGGGAGAAGCACAGATACGCAGTATTTT.

The rearrangement links TRBV6-1 to TRBJ2-3; maybe TRBD2 (5 bases). CDR3 length: 13 residues. V lost 8 bases, J lost 2 bases, and 11 bases lay in between. Germline loops: CDR1 MNHNS, CDR2 SASEGT. The CDR3 is CASVIGDTDTQYF. DNA of the CDR3: TGTGCCAGCGTCATCGGGGACACAGATACGCAGTATTTT.

The gene calls are TRBV28 and TRBJ2-5; no definite D call. The DNA end favors TRBJ2-7, so the J call may be wrong. The CDR3 contains 12 residues. Germline loops: CDR1 MDHEN, CDR2 SYDVKM. The CDR3 protein is CASSLYWYEQYF. The CDR3 coding sequence is TGTGCCAGCAGTTTATATTGGTACGAGCAGTACTTC.

This clone was found once. The chain carries TRBV14 and TRBJ2-7; no clear D gene. The germline V gene encodes CDR1 SGHDN and CDR2 FVKESK. The CDR3 spans 16 residues. V was shortened by 4 bases and J by 0 bases, with 16 bases between the two germline ends. The CDR3 loop reads CASSLRLARSSYEQYF. The CDR3 nucleotides are TGTGCCAGCAGCCTCCGTTTGGCTAGAAGCTCCTACGAGCAGTACTTC.

The rearrangement uses TRBV19 and TRBJ1-5; D perhaps matches TRBD1 (5 bases). The CDR3 totals 14 residues. Trimming removed 6 bases at V and 0 bases at J, with 9 bases between. Germline V gene sequence: CDR1 LNHDA, CDR2 SQIVND (reference sequence). CDR3 nucleotide sequence: TGTGCCAGTAGGCAGGGCTATAGCAATCAGCCCCAGCATTTT. It encodes CASRQGYSNQPQHF.

This chain uses TRBV6-5 with TRBJ2-7; D is perhaps TRBD2 (5 bases). The CDR3 runs to 14 residues. The germline V gene has CDR1 MNHEY and CDR2 SVGAGI. Trimming pared 5 bases from V and 4 bases from J, leaving 15 bases between. CDR3 DNA sequence: TGTGCCAGCAGTCCAGCGGTCTTGGGGTACGAGCAGTACTTC. It encodes CASSPAVLGYEQYF.

The chain combines TRBV6-6 with TRBJ2-5; the match to TRBD2 covers 8 bases. The CDR3 has 15 residues. With V trimmed by 3 bases and J by 4 bases, 7 bases remained unmatched. Germline assignment: CDR1 MNHNY and CDR2 SVGAGI (reference sequence). The CDR3 is CASSYMAGGTETQYF. The CDR3 DNA sequence: TGTGCCAGCAGTTATATGGCGGGGGGCACAGAGACCCAGTACTTC.

A few counts support this clone. The chain joins TRBV6-5 to TRBJ2-7; D perhaps matches TRBD1 (5 bases). V shed 2 bases and J shed 3 bases, with 11 bases lying between them. Germline loops: CDR1 MNHEY, CDR2 SVGAGI. The CDR3 contains 14 residues. In DNA, the CDR3 is TGTGCCAGCAGTTACGGGGCACAGAACTACGAGCAGTACTTC. It translates to CASSYGAQNYEQYF.

This sequence joins TRBV6-5 and TRBJ2-7; 13 bases line up with TRBD2. Looked up from germline, CDR1 is MNHEY and CDR2 is SVGAGI. The CDR3 consists of 14 residues. J was trimmed by 4 bases and V by 6 bases; bases with no gene match: 3. The CDR3: CASSPGLAGYEQYF. The CDR3 nucleotides are TGTGCCAGCAGCCCGGGACTAGCGGGGTACGAGCAGTACTTC.

A single count supports this clone. The CDR3: CTSRPRCAQSRANVLTF. CDR3 in DNA: TGCACCAGCAGGCCACGGTGTGCACAAAGTCGGGCCAACGTCCTGACTTTC. The chain combines TRBV1 with TRBJ2-6. TRBV1 is annotated as a pseudogene. CDR3 length equals 17 residues.

The rearrangement joins TRBV27 to TRBJ1-2; TRBD1 aligns across 9 bases. Germline loops: CDR1 MNHEY, CDR2 SMNVEV (reference sequence). The CDR3 covers 17 residues. Trimming at V came to 0 bases and at J to 4 bases, leaving 9 bases not matched to a gene. The CDR3 DNA sequence: TGTGCCAGCAGTTTATCTCCTGGGACAGGGCGAATCTATGGCTACACCTTC. It yields the protein CASSLSPGTGRIYGYTF.

V is TRBV11-2 and J is TRBJ2-7; maybe TRBD2 (6 bases). This CDR3 has 15 amino acids. V was cut by 6 bases and J by 0 bases, with 15 bases left in between. Germline V lookup: CDR1 SGHAT, CDR2 FQNNGV. CDR3 loop: CASRPGTLSSYEQYF. CDR3 DNA sequence: TGTGCCAGCAGACCCGGGACTCTTAGCTCCTACGAGCAGTACTTC.

The chain recombines TRBV15 with TRBJ2-1; D unclear. CDR3 size: 15 residues. V was shortened by 0 bases and J by 6 bases, with 12 bases between the two germline ends. The germline V gene has CDR1 LNHNV and CDR2 YYDKDF (reference sequence). CDR3 region: CATSRDRTGRNEQFF. CDR3 sequence (DNA): TGTGCCACCAGCAGAGATCGAACTGGACGCAATGAGCAGTTCTTC.

The chain combines TRBV7-6 with TRBJ2-5, with D perhaps matching TRBD1 (7 bases). V lost 6 bases to trimming and J lost 4 bases, with 18 bases between them. The germline CDR1 and CDR2 sequences are SGHVS and FNYEAQ. CDR3 length: 15 residues. The CDR3 is CASRSEAGGGETQYF. In nucleotides, the CDR3 is TGTGCCAGCAGGTCAGAGGCAGGGGGAGGAGAGACCCAGTACTTC.

This chain joins TRBV2 and TRBJ2-7, with D unclear. This CDR3 contains 16 residues. Deletions cut 0 bases from V and 5 bases from J, with 17 bases between. Germline loops: CDR1 SNHLY, CDR2 FYNNEI. The CDR3 nucleotides are TGTGCCAGCAGTGAAGCGGGCGGACGGATGTTAGACGAGCAGTACTTC. It is translated as CASSEAGGRMLDEQYF.

J is TRBJ2-7 and V is TRBV9; 8 bases agree with TRBD2. Germline trimming cut 2 bases from V and 3 bases from J; bases unmatched to any gene: 7. Germline assignment: CDR1 SGDLS and CDR2 YYNGEE. This CDR3 region has 15 residues. CDR3 sequence (DNA): TGTGCCAGCAGCGTTGGCGGGAGGCTGGGCTACGAGCAGTACTTC. Protein sequence: CASSVGGRLGYEQYF.

The chain recombines TRBV11-2 with TRBJ1-5, with D maybe TRBD1 (5 bases). Germline V gene lookup returns CDR1 SGHAT and CDR2 FQNNGV. V was cut by 1 base and J by 6 bases, with 16 bases left in between. The CDR3 runs to 16 residues. The CDR3 bases are TGTGCCAGCAGCTTAGGGGCAGCCGTGAGGGGTCAGCCCCAGCATTTT. The encoded protein is CASSLGAAVRGQPQHF.

This clone is classed as large (0.1 to 1%). The sample carries other DNA sequences with the same CDR3. The chain has TRBV6-5 and TRBJ2-7; possible D gene TRBD1, 7 bases. The CDR3 has 14 residues. Germline loops: CDR1 MNHEY, CDR2 SVGAGI. Between the trimmed V and J ends, which lost 3 bases and 3 bases, there was a span of 12 bases. The CDR3 bases are TGTGCCAGCAGTTATGGAGGGGGCGGCTACGAGCAGTACTTC. Translating gives CASSYGGGGYEQYF.

The chain links TRBV9 to TRBJ2-7, with TRBD1 identical over 10 bases. Germline V gene data show CDR1 as SGDLS and CDR2 as YYNGEE. This CDR3 is 15 amino acids long. The V and J ends lost 3 bases and 2 bases, in that order; junction bases with no gene match: 5. The CDR3 region is CASSAGQGKTYEQYF. CDR3 DNA sequence: TGTGCCAGCAGCGCGGGACAGGGGAAAACCTACGAGCAGTACTTC.

V is TRBV9 and J is TRBJ2-7; D may be TRBD1 (5 bases). The CDR3 consists of 12 residues. V lost 4 bases, J lost 6 bases, and 11 bases lay in between. CDR1 SGDLS and CDR2 YYNGEE come from the germline V gene. The chain's CDR3 is CASSSDSSEQYF. The CDR3 nucleotides are TGTGCCAGCAGCTCCGACAGTAGCGAGCAGTACTTC.

In its sample, this clone was seen once. The chain joins TRBV14 to TRBJ2-1, with D perhaps matching TRBD2 (5 bases). Germline V gene data show CDR1 as SGHDN and CDR2 as FVKESK. The V and J ends lost 1 base and 3 bases respectively, with 13 bases between them. The CDR3 runs 16 residues. This CDR3 is CASSQVDWEDYNEQFF. As DNA, the CDR3 is TGTGCCAGCAGCCAAGTGGACTGGGAAGACTACAATGAGCAGTTCTTC.

Of note for this clone: At one boundary the junction diverges from the germline segment, which might be a read error. V is TRBV5-1 and J is TRBJ1-3, with D possibly TRBD1 on 5 matching bases. CDR1 SGHRS and CDR2 YFSETQ come from the germline V gene. This CDR3 comprises 14 residues. The CDR3, as DNA: TGTGCCAGCAGCTTGGGGGACGGTTTAAACACCATATATTTT. Encoded protein: CASSLGDGLNTIYF. Based on the CDR3 plus reference TRBV5-1 and TRBJ1-3, the full variable domain is KAGVTQTPRYLIKTRGQQVTLSCSPISGHRSVSWYQQTPGQGLQFLFEYFSETQRNKGNFPGRFSGRQFSNSRSEMNVSTLELGDSALYLCASSLGDGLNTIYFGEGSWLTVV.

The chain is built from TRBV27 and TRBJ2-7, with 8 bases that match TRBD2. The germline V gene has CDR1 MNHEY and CDR2 SMNVEV (reference sequence). The CDR3 covers 13 residues. J was trimmed by 3 bases and V by 4 bases; bases with no gene match: 2. DNA for the CDR3: TGTGCCAGCAGTTCACGGGGGGGCTACGAGCAGTACTTC. Residues: CASSSRGGYEQYF.

The chain has TRBV13 and TRBJ2-7, with a tentative D call TRBD2 (6 bases). CDR3 size: 18 residues. The germline CDR1 and CDR2 sequences are PRHDT and FYEKMQ (reference sequence). The V and J ends lost 1 base and 8 bases respectively, with 27 bases between them. CDR3 DNA sequence: TGTGCCAGCAGCTTAGATGGAGGGTTCAGGAGTAGTATATTGCAGCAGTACTTC. Protein product: CASSLDGGFRSSILQQYF.